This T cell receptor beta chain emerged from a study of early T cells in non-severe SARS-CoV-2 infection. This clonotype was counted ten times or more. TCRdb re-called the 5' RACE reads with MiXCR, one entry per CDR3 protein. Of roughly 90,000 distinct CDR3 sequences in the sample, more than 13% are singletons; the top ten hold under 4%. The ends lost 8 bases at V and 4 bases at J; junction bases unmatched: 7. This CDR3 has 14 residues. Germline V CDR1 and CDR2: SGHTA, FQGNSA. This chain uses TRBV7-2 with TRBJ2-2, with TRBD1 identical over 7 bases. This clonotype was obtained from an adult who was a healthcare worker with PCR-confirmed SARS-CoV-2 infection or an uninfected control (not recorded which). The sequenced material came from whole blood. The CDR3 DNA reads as TGTGCCAGCTCGGGACAGCGGATCACCGGGGAGCTGTTTTTT. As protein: CASSGQRITGELFF.